What follows are 10 T cell receptor beta chains derived from one specimen sequenced in a study of blood T cell repertoires in COVID-19. TCRdb keeps only in-frame clones here, not all; method: immunoSEQ multiplex PCR. The sample carries roughly 380,000 clones, about 88% recorded once. Source material: PBMCs or T cells enriched from blood (not recorded which). The receptor source for this set is a woman aged 30 to 39 who had been exposed to COVID-19.

The chain combines TRBV9 with TRBJ2-1, with 11 positions matching TRBD1. The CDR3 is 15 residues long. Germline V gene sequence: CDR1 SGDLS, CDR2 YYNGEE. Losses at the gene ends were 3 bases for V and 6 bases for J; bases not matched to a gene: 5. CDR3 nucleotides: TGTGCCAGCAGCGCCGGGGGGACAGGGGGCAATGAGCAGTTCTTC. Translation gives CASSAGGTGGNEQFF.

V and J are TRBV19 and TRBJ1-5, with D tentatively TRBD1 (5 bases). The CDR3 consists of 14 residues. V lost 3 bases to trimming and J lost 5 bases, with 11 bases between them. Germline V CDR1 and CDR2: LNHDA, SQIVND (reference sequence). CDR3 bases: TGTGCCAGTAGTATGTTTACAGGAGATCAGCCCCAGCATTTT. It is translated as CASSMFTGDQPQHF.

The count of this clone is one. The chain uses TRBV2 and TRBJ2-3; D remains ambiguous. Per germline, CDR1 SNHLY and CDR2 FYNNEI. The length of the CDR3 is 15 residues. V lost 4 bases to trimming and J lost 4 bases, with 15 bases between them. The CDR3 DNA is TGTGCCAGCAGTGTCAACATCGGTGGGCCAGATACGCAGTATTTT. This codes for CASSVNIGGPDTQYF.

This sequence joins TRBV3-1 (or the pseudogene TRBV3-2) and TRBJ2-7; TRBD2 matches 10 bases. V lost 4 bases to trimming and J lost 4 bases; unmatched junction nucleotides: 19. CDR1 is LGHDT and CDR2 is YNNKEL in the germline V gene (reference sequence). The CDR3 covers 19 residues. As DNA, the CDR3 is TGTGCCAGCAGCCCGAGTAGCGGGAGGAGGGGTTCACGTGGTTACGAGCAGTACTTC. Amino acid sequence: CASSPSSGRRGSRGYEQYF.

The chain joins TRBV9 to TRBJ1-2, with TRBD1 identical over 10 bases. The CDR3 is 15 residues long. The J segment lost 7 bases and the V segment lost 4 bases, leaving 10 bases of the junction unmatched. Germline values: CDR1 SGDLS, CDR2 YYNGEE. CDR3 DNA: TGTGCCAGCAGCCCCCAGGACAGGGGGGGGCTTGGCTACACCTTC. Its translation is CASSPQDRGGLGYTF. Full variable domain (remainder filled in from reference TRBV9 and TRBJ1-2): DSGVTQTPKHLITATGQRVTLRCSPRSGDLSVYWYQQSLDQGLQFLIQYYNGEERAKGNILERFSAQQFPDLHSELNLSSLELGDSALYFCASSPQDRGGLGYTFGSGTRLTVV.

The sample holds many counts of this clone. The J gene is TRBJ2-6, the V gene TRBV9; no clear D gene. Germline V gene lookup returns CDR1 SGDLS and CDR2 YYNGEE. Between the trimmed V and J ends, which lost 1 base and 8 bases, there was a span of 13 bases. The CDR3 totals 15 residues. Here the CDR3 reads CASSVSASTTNVLTF. In DNA form, the CDR3 reads TGTGCCAGCAGCGTAAGTGCCAGTACAACCAACGTCCTGACTTTC.

The chain uses TRBV19 and TRBJ2-3; D is possibly TRBD2 (6 bases). CDR1 and CDR2 from the germline V gene are LNHDA and SQIVND (reference sequence). V lost 5 bases to trimming and J lost 3 bases, with 15 bases between them. This CDR3 is built from 15 residues. The CDR3 DNA reads TGTGCCAGTAGTCCAGTGGGGGGAGGAACAGATACGCAGTATTTT. As protein: CASSPVGGGTDTQYF.

The gene calls are TRBV5-1 and TRBJ1-2, with 9 bases matching TRBD1. This CDR3 contains 16 residues. The V segment lost 0 bases and the J segment 2 bases; nucleotides outside the gene matches: 5. Germline-derived CDR1 and CDR2 are SGHRS and YFSETQ. CDR3 nucleotide sequence: TGCGCCAGCAGCTTGGTTAGCGACAGGGGGAACTATGGCTACACCTTC. This encodes CASSLVSDRGNYGYTF. Supplemented by reference TRBV5-1 and TRBJ1-2, the full variable domain reads KAGVTQTPRYLIKTRGQQVTLSCSPISGHRSVSWYQQTPGQGLQFLFEYFSETQRNKGNFPGRFSGRQFSNSRSEMNVSTLELGDSALYLCASSLVSDRGNYGYTFGSGTRLTVV.

V gene TRBV18 combines with J gene TRBJ1-6; D uncertain. Germline V gene data show CDR1 as KGHSH and CDR2 as LQKENI. This CDR3 contains 15 residues. V lost 1 base and J lost 7, with 11 bases in between. The CDR3 reads CASSPQAVGNSPLHF. CDR3 nucleotides: TGTGCCAGCTCACCACAAGCGGTAGGGAATTCACCCCTCCACTTT.

This clone appeared once. The chain carries TRBV5-5 and TRBJ2-7; a weak D match, TRBD2 (6 bases). This CDR3 spans 14 amino acids. V lost 2 bases to trimming and J lost 0 bases, with 9 bases between them. Looked up from germline, CDR1 is SGHKS and CDR2 is YYEKEE (reference sequence). CDR3 nucleotides: TGTGCCAGCAGCTTAGGCGGGATCTCCTACGAGCAGTACTTC. This translates into CASSLGGISYEQYF.